A selection of T cell receptor beta chains follows, all from one sample in a study of blood T cell repertoires in COVID-19. TCRdb's table, derived via immunoSEQ multiplex PCR, lists solely in-frame clones and lacks some. The sample shows over 45,000 clones, around nine tenths of them seen only once. Sequencing was carried out using peripheral blood. The receptor source for this set is a man aged 50 or older with active COVID-19. Each CDR3 is given with its conserved first and last residue. Fields, in order: J gene, clone size, D gene, V gene, CDR3 DNA, CDR3 protein. D genes are given only for firm matches. Clone size is not always given. Where it is, it says once, few, many or a class for expanded clones.

TRBJ2-7 | few | - | TRBV5-1 | TGCGCCAGCAGCTTGGTGACTTATTCCTACGAGCAGTACTTC | CASSLVTYSYEQYF
TRBJ1-1 | - | TRBD1 | TRBV2 | TGTGCCAGCAGGACAGACAGGGTTACTGAAGCTTTCTTT | CASRTDRVTEAFF
TRBJ2-7 | - | TRBD2 | TRBV30 | TGTGCCTGGAGTGTGGCTAGCGGGGCCCACTACGAGCAGTACTTC | CAWSVASGAHYEQYF
TRBJ2-7 | few | - | TRBV7-9 | TGTGCCATATCAGCGGGCCCTCGAAGTAGTGACTCCTACGAGCAGTACTTC | CAISAGPRSSDSYEQYF
TRBJ1-2 | - | - | TRBV6-6 | TGTGCCAGCATAGCCGATACTAACTATGGCTACACCTTC | CASIADTNYGYTF
TRBJ1-1 | - | - | TRBV29-1 | TGCAGCGTTGGGCCAGGATGGGGCATGAACACTGAAGCTTTCTTT | CSVGPGWGMNTEAFF
TRBJ2-1 | once | TRBD2 | TRBV6-2/TRBV6-3 | TGTGCCAGCAGCCCCAGACTAGCGTTTGAGCAGTTCTTC | CASSPRLAFEQFF
TRBJ2-3 | - | TRBD2 | TRBV11-2 | TGTGCCAGCAGCTTAGCCGCACTAGCGGGGGAGCAGGCAGATACGCAGTATTTT | CASSLAALAGEQADTQYF
TRBJ2-3 | - | TRBD2 | TRBV11-3 | TGTGCCAGCAGCCCCCAGGCGGGAGGGAACACAGATACGCAGTATTTT | CASSPQAGGNTDTQYF
TRBJ2-3 | - | TRBD1 | TRBV4-3 | TGCGCCAGCAGCCCCCGGGACAGGGACGATACGCAGTATTTT | CASSPRDRDDTQYF
TRBJ2-1 | few | TRBD2 | TRBV6-6 | TGTGCCAGCAGTCCCTCTAGCGGGGGAAGGAATGAGCAGTTCTTC | CASSPSSGGRNEQFF
TRBJ1-1 | - | TRBD1 | TRBV7-9 | TGTGCCAGCAGCCGCGGGACAGGGGCCTTACCCACTGAAGCTTTCTTT | CASSRGTGALPTEAFF
TRBJ2-7 | - | - | TRBV6-5 | TGTGCCAGCCGCGTTTCTCGGGGGGCGCGCTACGAGCAGTACTTC | CASRVSRGARYEQYF
TRBJ1-1 | - | - | TRBV6-5 | TGTGCCAGCAGGAGGGGACTCTCGAACACTGAAGCTTTCTTT | CASRRGLSNTEAFF
TRBJ2-6 | once | TRBD1 | TRBV11-2 | TGTGCCAGCAGCTTAGGGTCTGGGGACAGAACTGTCGGGGCCAACGTCCTGACTTTC | CASSLGSGDRTVGANVLTF
TRBJ2-7 | - | - | TRBV7-2 | TGTGCCAGCAGCTTAGGACTAGGCCCCTACGAGCAGTACTTC | CASSLGLGPYEQYF
TRBJ2-1 | - | TRBD2 | TRBV5-4 | TGTGCCAGCAGCTACACCCGGGGAAGCGGGAGTGGGAATGAGCAGTTCTTC | CASSYTRGSGSGNEQFF
TRBJ2-1 | - | - | TRBV7-9 | TGTGCCAGCAGCCTAAATATGTTGGATGAGCAGTTCTTC | CASSLNMLDEQFF
TRBJ2-7 | once | TRBD1 | TRBV7-9 | TGTGCCAGCAGCGCAACCGGGACAGGGGTTGTGCAGTACTTC | CASSATGTGVVQYF
TRBJ2-5 | - | - | TRBV18 | TGTGCCAGCTCACCACCTGTCAGCGGAGGCCTCCAAGAGACCCAGTACTTC | CASSPPVSGGLQETQYF
TRBJ2-1 | - | TRBD2 | TRBV3-1/TRBV3-2 | TGTGCCAGCAGCACCCGGGGGGTGGTAGGCGTGGAGCAGTTCTTC | CASSTRGVVGVEQFF
TRBJ2-1 | - | TRBD1 | TRBV5-8 | TGTGCCAGCAGCTACGAAGGACAGGGGCCCCCGGTTGATGAGCAGTTCTTC | CASSYEGQGPPVDEQFF
TRBJ1-4 | - | TRBD1 | TRBV7-9 | TGTGCCAGCAGCCGATACGACAGGGCGCCTGAAAAACTGTTTTTT | CASSRYDRAPEKLFF
TRBJ2-5 | once | - | TRBV4-3 | TGCGCCAGCAGCCAGAAAACAGGGAAAGAGACCCAGTACTTC | CASSQKTGKETQYF
TRBJ1-2 | - | - | TRBV3-1/TRBV3-2 | TGTGCCAGCAGCCAAGATTGGAGGGCTACTAACTATGGCTACACCTTC | CASSQDWRATNYGYTF
TRBJ2-5 | few | TRBD1 | TRBV4-2 | TGTGCCAGCAGCCAAGTATCGGGACAGGGGATATCAGAGACCCAGTACTTC | CASSQVSGQGISETQYF
TRBJ2-5 | - | - | TRBV5-6 | TGTGCCAGCAGCCCTGGGCGTACCGTGCAAGAGACCCAGTACTTC | CASSPGRTVQETQYF
TRBJ2-1 | once | TRBD2 | TRBV4-2 | TGTGCCAGCAGCCAAGAGCCTAGCGGGACTTACAATGAGCAGTTCTTC | CASSQEPSGTYNEQFF
TRBJ2-1 | - | TRBD1 | TRBV11-2 | TGTGCCAGCAGGTTGTCTTGGAATCTACAGGGGAATGAGCAGTTCTTC | CASRLSWNLQGNEQFF
TRBJ2-6 | - | - | TRBV29-1 | TGCAGCGTTGAAGGGCCAGCTGGGGCCAACGTCCTGACTTTC | CSVEGPAGANVLTF
TRBJ1-5 | - | - | TRBV21-1 | TGTGCCAGCAGCAAAGTCCACAGGCAGAATCAGCCCCAGCATTTT | CASSKVHRQNQPQHF
TRBJ2-7 | - | - | TRBV12-3/TRBV12-4 | TGTGCCAGCCGATCTTGGGGCGCCGAGCAGTACTTC | CASRSWGAEQYF
TRBJ1-5 | once | TRBD1 | TRBV6-2/TRBV6-3 | TGTGCCAGCAGCCGCACAGGGGCCAGGCAGCCCCAGCATTTT | CASSRTGARQPQHF
TRBJ2-1 | - | - | TRBV5-4 | TGTGCCAGCAGCGTGGGACCCCCAGCGTACAATGAGCAGTTCTTC | CASSVGPPAYNEQFF
TRBJ2-6 | - | - | TRBV11-2 | TGTGCCAGCAGCTGGCCTGGGGCCAACGTCCTGACTTTC | CASSWPGANVLTF
TRBJ1-1 | once | - | TRBV25-1 | TGTGCCAGCAGTGCAGGGGATACAACTGAAGCTTTCTTT | CASSAGDTTEAFF
TRBJ2-7 | - | TRBD1 | TRBV5-1 | TGCGCCAGCAGCTTCGGGACAGGGACCTACGAGCAGTACTTC | CASSFGTGTYEQYF
TRBJ1-2 | - | - | TRBV6-5 | TGTGCCAGCAGCTTCTATGGTTCTAACTATGGCTACACCTTC | CASSFYGSNYGYTF
TRBJ1-1 | once | TRBD1 | TRBV5-4 | TGTGCCAGCAGCAAGGACAGGGGAAATGTGAACACTGAAGCTTTCTTT | CASSKDRGNVNTEAFF
TRBJ1-2 | - | - | TRBV29-1 | TGCAGCGTTGCCCACCGAACAGGGACCGACTATGGCTACACCTTC | CSVAHRTGTDYGYTF